These 21 T cell receptor beta chains were all obtained from the same sample, sequenced in a study of regulatory T cells in long-lasting Graves disease. Time point of the sample: newly diagnosed GD, antithyroid drugs for less than 3 months. Scientists built the TCR library using RNA that was extracted from PBMCs. To make TCR beta libraries, researchers used iRepertoire HTBI primers and Arm-PCR of CDR3 regions. One entry per CDR3 protein results from TCRdb running MiXCR on the multiplex PCR reads. The sample lists hundreds of thousands of distinct CDR3 sequences; 16% were seen once. The data also belong to a second study, concerning T cells in Graves' hyperthyroidism and ophthalmopathy.

The source was peripheral blood mononuclear cells (PBMCs), collected at new diagnosis, from a patient treated with antithyroid drugs. These receptors were taken from a woman between 25 and 40 years old with Graves disease.

This clonotype was seen at least ten times. This chain joins TRBV20-1 and TRBJ2-3; the D is unclear. CDR1 DFQATT and CDR2 SNEGSKA come from the germline V gene (reference sequence). Trimming cost V 5 bases and J 5 bases, with 11 bases left between them. The CDR3 is made up of 12 amino acids. The CDR3 region is CSAPFRGDTQYF. For the CDR3, the DNA is TGCAGTGCTCCCTTTCGTGGAGATACGCAGTATTTT.

This clonotype came up many times. This chain connects TRBV11-3 to TRBJ2-3; 7 bases align to TRBD2. V gave up 5 bases and J gave up 2 bases; unmatched junction bases: 7. There are 15 residues in the CDR3. Germline values: CDR1 SGHNT, CDR2 YENEEA. The CDR3: CASSISGKVTDTQYF. CDR3 coding DNA: TGTGCCAGCAGCATCAGCGGGAAAGTCACAGATACGCAGTATTTT.

This clonotype came up a few times. A junction boundary mismatches the germline segment, possibly from a read error. The rearrangement uses TRBV30 and TRBJ2-7, with TRBD2 identical over 11 bases. The CDR3 is made up of 13 amino acids. Germline CDR1 and CDR2: GTSNPN and SVGIG (reference sequence). The chain's CDR3 is CASSTSGSGEQYF. In DNA form, the CDR3 reads TGTGCCTCGAGTACTAGCGGGAGCGGCGAGCAGTACTTC.

This clonotype was found many times. The chain employs TRBV28 and TRBJ1-1, with D unresolved. V lost 5 bases, J lost 5 bases, and 15 bases lay in between. The germline gives CDR1 MDHEN, CDR2 SYDVKM. This CDR3 is built from 14 residues. The CDR3 DNA sequence: TGTGCCAGCAGTGTGGGGAGTCGGAATACTGAAGCTTTCTTT. It is translated as CASSVGSRNTEAFF.

V is TRBV6-2 or TRBV6-3 and J is TRBJ2-4; 9 bases match TRBD1. J gave up 3 bases and V 0 bases, and 9 bases lay outside the gene matches. Germline assignment: CDR1 MNHEY and CDR2 SVGEGT. The CDR3 is 18 residues long. The CDR3 sequence: CASSYSSPGQGIKNIQYF. CDR3 DNA sequence: TGTGCCAGCAGTTACTCGAGTCCGGGACAGGGAATCAAAAACATTCAGTACTTC.

This clonotype was seen ten or more times. This rearrangement joins TRBV20-1 to TRBJ1-5; D possibly corresponds to TRBD1 (5 bases). The CDR3 runs 18 residues. CDR1 DFQATT and CDR2 SNEGSKA come from the germline V gene (reference sequence). V was shortened by 3 bases and J by 6 bases, with 27 bases between the two germline ends. CDR3 DNA: TGCAGTGCTAGGACTTACCCCGACGTGGGGCAGTTCGTTCAGCCCCAGCATTTT. Its protein product is CSARTYPDVGQFVQPQHF.

This clonotype was observed at least ten times. The chain combines TRBV7-8 with TRBJ2-1, with D possibly TRBD1 on 5 matching bases. Germline CDR1 is SGHVS and CDR2 is FQNEAQ. The CDR3 runs 15 residues. V lost 3 bases and J lost 1, with 10 bases in between. The CDR3 nucleotides are TGTGCCAGCAGCTTCAGGGATGGATCCTACAATGAGCAGTTCTTC. Amino acids: CASSFRDGSYNEQFF.

About this clonotype: Its ends do not fully match the called genes, so a read error is possible. The V and J genes are TRBV3-1 and TRBJ1-4, with D possibly being TRBD1 (5 bases). The length of the CDR3 is 13 residues. Germline V gene data show CDR1 as LGHDT and CDR2 as YNNKEL (reference sequence). DNA of the CDR3: TGTGCCGGCAGCCAAGACCCTCAGGGCAAACTGTTTTTT. It yields the protein CAGSQDPQGKLFF.

This sequence joins TRBV20-1 and TRBJ2-2; the D gene is possibly TRBD2 (6 bases). V was trimmed by 3 bases and J by 1 base, leaving 9 bases between them. The germline CDR1 and CDR2 sequences are DFQATT and SNEGSKA (reference sequence). The CDR3 is 14 amino acids. The CDR3 DNA reads as TGCAGTGCTAGTTTGGGGGGGAACACCGGGGAGCTGTTTTTT. This codes for CSASLGGNTGELFF.

This sequence joins TRBV27 and TRBJ2-7; no clear D gene. V lost 3 bases to trimming and J lost 3 bases, with 9 bases between them. This CDR3 is 13 amino acids long. Germline-derived CDR1 and CDR2 are MNHEY and SMNVEV (reference sequence). As DNA, the CDR3 is TGTGCCAGCAGTTTCTCTGGAGACTACGAGCAGTACTTC. It yields the protein CASSFSGDYEQYF.

The chain carries TRBV18 and TRBJ1-5, with no clear D. V dropped 3 bases and J dropped 5 bases, with 11 bases sitting between them. CDR3 length: 14 amino acids. CDR1 and CDR2 from the germline V gene are KGHSH and LQKENI. CDR3 nucleotide sequence: TGTGCCAGCTCACCCTCGGCCCCAGATCAGCCCCAGCATTTT. This codes for CASSPSAPDQPQHF.

This clonotype appeared many times. The genes are TRBV2 and TRBJ2-5, with 7 positions matching TRBD2. This CDR3 is built from 15 residues. V was clipped by 8 bases and J by 2 bases; unmatched bases: 11. In germline, CDR1 is SNHLY, CDR2 FYNNEI. The CDR3 loop is CASRTREGPQETQYF. In DNA, the CDR3 is TGTGCCAGCCGGACCAGGGAGGGCCCACAAGAGACCCAGTACTTC.

V usage is TRBV18 and J usage is TRBJ2-3; D is perhaps TRBD1 (5 bases). Germline assignment: CDR1 KGHSH and CDR2 LQKENI. V lost 4 bases and J 1 base, leaving 18 bases between the germline ends. The CDR3 contains 17 residues. The CDR3 DNA reads TGTGCCAGCTCACAATCTGGGCCAGGGTCTGGCACAGATACGCAGTATTTT. Translated, it gives CASSQSGPGSGTDTQYF.

The gene calls are TRBV27 and TRBJ2-7; 9 bases agree with TRBD1. The junction had 6 bases not matched to a gene; V was cut back by 0 bases and J by 3 bases. The CDR3 totals 16 residues. Germline V lookup: CDR1 MNHEY, CDR2 SMNVEV (reference sequence). The CDR3 loop reads CASSLSLTGGGYEQYF. Written as DNA, the CDR3 is TGTGCCAGCAGTTTATCCCTGACAGGGGGTGGCTACGAGCAGTACTTC.

The chain uses TRBV19 and TRBJ2-2; 12 nucleotides line up with TRBD2. This CDR3 is 16 amino acids long. In germline, CDR1 is LNHDA, CDR2 SQIVND (reference sequence). Trimming cost V 4 bases and J 2 bases; bases outside gene matches: 2. For the CDR3, the DNA is TGTGCCAGTAGTAGGACTAGCGGGATTAACACCGGGGAGCTGTTTTTT. Its translation is CASSRTSGINTGELFF. The full variable domain, rest sourced from reference TRBV19 and TRBJ2-2, is DGGITQSPKYLFRKEGQNVTLSCEQNLNHDAMYWYRQDPGQGLRLIYYSQIVNDFQKGDIAEGYSVSREKKESFPLTVTSAQKNPTAFYLCASSRTSGINTGELFFGEGSRLTVL.

This clonotype showed up many times. The genes are TRBV27 and TRBJ1-2, with D maybe TRBD1 (5 bases). Trimming stripped 0 bases from V and 6 bases from J, with 11 bases between. Germline V gene lookup returns CDR1 MNHEY and CDR2 SMNVEV (reference sequence). CDR3 length: 14 residues. The CDR3 sequence: CASSLSGTQNGYTF. The CDR3 nucleotides are TGTGCCAGCAGTTTATCCGGGACGCAAAATGGCTACACCTTC.

This clonotype was found many times. The chain couples TRBV7-9 to TRBJ2-7; 11 bases are shared with TRBD2. Trimming removed 5 bases from V and 3 bases from J; junction bases left unmatched: 6. The germline CDR1 and CDR2 sequences are SEHNR and FQNEAQ (reference sequence). This CDR3 spans 15 amino acids. CDR3 bases: TGTGCCAGCAGCAACACCGGGACTAGCGGCTACGAGCAGTACTTC. It encodes CASSNTGTSGYEQYF.

This clonotype was seen more than once but under ten times. The chain carries TRBV10-3 and TRBJ2-5; 7 bases map to TRBD1. The CDR3 totals 14 residues. CDR1 ENHRY and CDR2 SYGVKD come from the germline V gene. V gave up 2 bases and J gave up 5 bases; unmatched junction bases: 5. The CDR3 nucleotides read TGTGCCATCAGTGAGGCTGACAGGGACGAGACCCAGTACTTC. Protein: CAISEADRDETQYF.

This clonotype was picked up a small number of times. This chain links TRBV3-1 with TRBJ2-7; weak D call: TRBD1 (5 bases). The CDR3 covers 16 residues. Looked up from germline, CDR1 is LGHDT and CDR2 is YNNKEL (reference sequence). Trimming stripped 5 bases from V and 0 bases from J, with 17 bases between. As DNA, the CDR3 is TGTGCCAGCAGCTCCCAGGGTTTGGCAGCCTCCTACGAGCAGTACTTC. Translating gives CASSSQGLAASYEQYF.

At least ten counts were recorded for this clonotype. This rearrangement joins TRBV28 to TRBJ2-7; unclear D gene. V was trimmed by 3 bases and J by 4 bases, leaving 16 bases between them. The CDR3 totals 15 residues. CDR1 and CDR2 (germline): MDHEN, SYDVKM. CDR3 sequence (DNA): TGTGCCAGCAGTTTGAGTCCCCTTCTGGGTTACGAGCAGTACTTC. It codes for CASSLSPLLGYEQYF.

The sample holds many counts of this clonotype. This CDR3 reads CSVFGLATTDTQYF. The CDR3 DNA is TGCAGTGTTTTTGGACTAGCGACCACAGATACGCAGTATTTT. The chain links TRBV20-1 to TRBJ2-3; 9 bases agree with TRBD2. V lost 7 bases, J lost 2 bases, and 7 bases stayed unmatched. From germline, CDR1 is DFQATT and CDR2 SNEGSKA (reference sequence). The CDR3 runs 14 residues.